This T cell receptor beta chain originates from a study of T cells after yellow fever vaccination. In making TCR cDNA, 5'RACE template switching added a universal primer site and UMIs to it. Each CDR3 protein gets one entry after TCRdb re-called the 5' RACE reads with MiXCR. The table lists about 360,000 distinct CDR3 sequences, more than 5.5% of them singletons. Study-wide points: Only a small proportion of the clonotypes turned up in both the CD4 and the CD8 compartments, likely arising from convergent recombination.

This clonotype was seen many times. Its antigen is not known. CDR1 is SGHRS and CDR2 is YFSETQ in the germline V gene. The CDR3 length is 16 residues. Trimming took off 4 bases at V and 1 base at J, with 15 bases between the two ends. The receptor comes from a man aged 30 to 45 who received the YFV17D yellow fever vaccine. The sample was PBMCs, taken 5 days after the yellow fever booster vaccination. The rearrangement links TRBV5-1 to TRBJ2-4, with a weak D call TRBD2 (5 bases). CDR3 DNA: TGCGCCAGCAGCGGGAGTAACCGGTGGGCCAAAAACATTCAGTACTTC. Translating it yields CASSGSNRWAKNIQYF.